These 7 T cell receptor beta chains came from one sample sequenced in a study of cytomegalovirus exposure and HLA in healthy donors. Assay used: immunoSEQ multiplex PCR; TCRdb lists only in-frame clones, some missing. This sample has hundreds of thousands of clones; over 75% occur once, and the top ten carry roughly 2%. The specimen sequenced was PBMCs. The source of these receptors is a woman aged 18 to 35 in good health and CMV-seropositive.

This rearrangement joins TRBV30 to TRBJ2-7; 8 nucleotides line up with TRBD2. The V gene's germline CDR1 is GTSNPN and CDR2 SVGIG (reference sequence). J gave up 1 base and V 3 bases, and 5 bases lay outside the gene matches. The CDR3 extends over 14 amino acids. The CDR3 DNA reads as TGTGCCTGGAGCCAAGCGGGAGCGTCCTACGAGCAGTACTTC. Protein product: CAWSQAGASYEQYF.

A single count supports this clone. The chain recombines TRBV15 with TRBJ1-2; D is possibly TRBD1 (6 bases). V gave up 2 bases and J gave up 8 bases, with 21 bases separating them. Germline-derived CDR1 and CDR2 are LNHNV and YYDKDF (reference sequence). The CDR3 length is 16 residues. CDR3 bases: TGTGCCACCAGCAGAAACATCCATTTTACAGGGTACGGCTACACCTTC. Amino acids: CATSRNIHFTGYGYTF.

The chain employs TRBV18 and TRBJ2-7; 12 bases map to TRBD2. Germline V gene sequence: CDR1 KGHSH, CDR2 LQKENI. V lost 6 bases, J lost 2 bases, and 8 bases stayed unmatched. CDR3 length: 16 amino acids. CDR3 loop: CASSGSLAGGTYEQYF. The DNA of the CDR3 is TGTGCCAGCTCGGGGTCACTAGCGGGAGGTACCTACGAGCAGTACTTC.

J is TRBJ2-2 and V is TRBV6-5; weak D call: TRBD2 (6 bases). Germline V gene lookup returns CDR1 MNHEY and CDR2 SVGAGI. V shed 2 bases and J shed 4 bases, with 14 bases lying between them. The CDR3 is made up of 16 amino acids. DNA of the CDR3: TGTGCCAGCAGTTACAGGGCTAGCGATTCCACCGGGGAGCTGTTTTTT. This sequence encodes CASSYRASDSTGELFF.

The chain employs TRBV5-1 and TRBJ2-2; no definite D call. The CDR3 is made up of 14 amino acids. V lost 2 bases and J lost 4, with 9 bases in between. Germline CDR1 SGHRS, CDR2 YFSETQ. In DNA, the CDR3 is TGCGCCAGCAGCTTAACGACGGGCACCGGGGAGCTGTTTTTT. It specifies CASSLTTGTGELFF.

This clone appeared once. The V call is TRBV27, the J call TRBJ1-2; D is possibly TRBD1 (5 bases). V lost 5 bases and J lost 0, with 16 bases in between. In germline, CDR1 is MNHEY, CDR2 SMNVEV (reference sequence). The CDR3 spans 16 residues. In DNA, the CDR3 is TGTGCCAGCAGTCCTAGGCGGACACCTACTAACTATGGCTACACCTTC. This translates into CASSPRRTPTNYGYTF.

The CDR3 DNA sequence: TGTGCCAGCAGCTTAGACCCGGGACTAGCGGGAGGCGGTAACTTCGAGCAGTACTTC. Its translation: CASSLDPGLAGGGNFEQYF. This chain uses TRBV7-2 with TRBJ2-7; 15 bases are shared with TRBD2. The CDR3 length is 19 residues. The germline V gene has CDR1 SGHTA and CDR2 FQGNSA. Losses at the gene ends were 1 base for V and 6 bases for J; bases not matched to a gene: 13.